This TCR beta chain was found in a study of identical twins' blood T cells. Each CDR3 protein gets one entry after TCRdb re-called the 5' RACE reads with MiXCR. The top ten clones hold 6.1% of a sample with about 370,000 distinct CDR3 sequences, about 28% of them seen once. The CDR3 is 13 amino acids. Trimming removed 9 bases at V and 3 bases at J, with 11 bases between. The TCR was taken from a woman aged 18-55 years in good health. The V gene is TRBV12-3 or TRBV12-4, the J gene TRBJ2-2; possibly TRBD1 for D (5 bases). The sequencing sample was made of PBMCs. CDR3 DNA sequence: TGTGCCAGTCAGGGTTGGGACACCGGGGAGCTGTTTTTT. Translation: CASQGWDTGELFF.